These 27 T cell receptor beta chains originate from one sample sequenced in a study of control samples from healthy donors and cancer patients. TCRdb keeps only in-frame clones here, not all; method: immunoSEQ multiplex PCR. Found here are fewer than 15,000 clones, 94% of them singletons; the top ten hold 27%. Material: PBMCs. These receptors came from a man in his 70s with head and neck cancer.

The DNA for the CDR3 is TGTGCCAGCAGTCCCTTTATTGGGCGAGGGCAGCCCCAGCATTTT. It translates to CASSPFIGRGQPQHF. The chain recombines TRBV6-5 with TRBJ1-5; D is uncertain. Per germline, CDR1 MNHEY and CDR2 SVGAGI. V gave up 5 bases and J gave up 7 bases, with 18 bases separating them. There are 15 residues in the CDR3.

This clone was counted only a few times. The gene calls are TRBV7-9 and TRBJ2-5, with a possible D match to TRBD1 (6 bases). Germline V CDR1 and CDR2: SEHNR, FQNEAQ (reference sequence). V lost 3 bases and J lost 1, with 9 bases in between. This CDR3 is 14 amino acids long. The CDR3 reads CASSFGQIQETQYF. In DNA form, the CDR3 reads TGTGCCAGCAGCTTTGGACAGATCCAAGAGACCCAGTACTTC.

CDR3 protein: CASSEVGQNYGYTF. The CDR3 DNA follows: TGTGCCAGCAGCGAGGTGGGACAGAACTATGGCTACACCTTC. This rearrangement joins TRBV5-4 to TRBJ1-2, with TRBD1 matching over 7 bases. Germline V lookup: CDR1 SGHNT, CDR2 YYREEE (reference sequence). With V trimmed by 4 bases and J by 2 bases, 5 bases remained unmatched. The CDR3 is made up of 14 amino acids.

The chain carries TRBV7-2 and TRBJ2-7; D is uncertain. The length of the CDR3 is 14 residues. V was clipped by 5 bases and J by 0 bases, with 11 bases between them. Germline values: CDR1 SGHTA, CDR2 FQGNSA. The CDR3 region is CASSPTYRSYEQYF. CDR3 nucleotides: TGTGCCAGCAGCCCCACCTACCGCTCCTACGAGCAGTACTTC.

The genes are TRBV4-2 and TRBJ1-1; 12 nucleotides agree with TRBD1. Germline values: CDR1 LGHNA, CDR2 YNFKEQ. Losses at the gene ends were 2 bases for V and 6 bases for J; bases not matched to a gene: 10. This CDR3 has 17 residues. This CDR3 is CASSQPPGTGGASEAFF. CDR3 in DNA: TGTGCCAGCAGCCAACCTCCTGGGACAGGGGGCGCGTCTGAAGCTTTCTTT.

This clone was observed a single time. The chain has TRBV7-2 and TRBJ2-7; D not resolved. The CDR3 consists of 13 residues. V was cut by 2 bases and J by 3 bases, with 8 bases left in between. Germline values: CDR1 SGHTA, CDR2 FQGNSA. In DNA form, the CDR3 reads TGTGCCAGCAGCTTATCGGGTTACTACGAGCAGTACTTC. Amino acids: CASSLSGYYEQYF.

The rearrangement uses TRBV7-3 and TRBJ2-2; 9 bases align to TRBD1. Losses at the gene ends were 5 bases for V and 4 bases for J; bases not matched to a gene: 11. The CDR3 sequence is 17 residues long. The V gene's germline CDR1 is SGHTA and CDR2 FQGTGA. Here the CDR3 reads CASSPRGATGGTGELFF. In DNA form, the CDR3 reads TGTGCCAGCAGCCCTCGAGGTGCGACAGGGGGCACCGGGGAGCTGTTTTTT.

This chain links TRBV6-5 with TRBJ2-1, with D uncertain. The length of the CDR3 is 12 residues. Trimming pared 8 bases from V and 4 bases from J, leaving 9 bases between. CDR1 is MNHEY, CDR2 SVGAGI, per germline. CDR3 DNA: TGTGCCAGCCGGAAGGCTTACAATGAGCAGTTCTTC. It specifies CASRKAYNEQFF.

Only one count was recorded for this clone. The chain combines TRBV27 with TRBJ1-6, with TRBD1 matching 7 bases. The CDR3 has 15 residues. The ends lost 4 bases at V and 7 bases at J; junction bases unmatched: 7. Germline-derived CDR1 and CDR2 are MNHEY and SMNVEV (reference sequence). CDR3 nucleotides: TGTGCCAGCAGTTACAGGGGAGGGGTAAATTCACCCCTCCACTTT. It translates to CASSYRGGVNSPLHF.

The V call is TRBV10-2, the J call TRBJ2-7; tentative D call: TRBD2 (6 bases). Trimming pared 3 bases from V and 11 bases from J, leaving 14 bases between. Germline V lookup: CDR1 WSHSY, CDR2 SAAADI. The CDR3 runs 12 residues. CDR3 nucleotide sequence: TGCGCCAGCAGTGATTATGGAGGGAAGAAGTACTTC. Its translation is CASSDYGGKKYF.

The rearrangement links TRBV27 to TRBJ1-5; 9 nucleotides match TRBD1. The CDR3 contains 16 residues. V shed 6 bases and J 7 bases; nucleotides not matched to a gene: 13. Looked up from germline, CDR1 is MNHEY and CDR2 is SMNVEV (reference sequence). The CDR3 DNA is TGTGCCAGCAGCTTGGGACAGGGAGGGCCGAGGCAGCCCCAGCATTTT. It encodes CASSLGQGGPRQPQHF.

The chain couples TRBV9 to TRBJ2-3; the D is unclear. Trimming removed 4 bases from V and 6 bases from J, with 15 bases in between. The CDR3 is made up of 14 amino acids. The germline CDR1 and CDR2 sequences are SGDLS and YYNGEE. The CDR3 spells CASSLQSGLDTQYF. The CDR3 region has the DNA TGTGCCAGCAGCCTCCAGTCTGGGTTGGATACGCAGTATTTT.

This clone was detected only once. V is TRBV2 and J is TRBJ2-5; 8 bases are shared with TRBD1. J was trimmed by 7 bases and V by 6 bases; bases with no gene match: 7. The CDR3 has 13 residues. Germline V CDR1 and CDR2: SNHLY, FYNNEI. CDR3 sequence: CASRAEGTGTQYF. CDR3 nucleotide sequence: TGTGCCAGCAGAGCTGAAGGGACAGGGACCCAGTACTTC. The full variable domain, its missing parts supplied by reference TRBV2 and TRBJ2-5, is EPEVTQTPSHQVTQMGQEVILRCVPISNHLYFYWYRQILGQKVEFLVSFYNNEISEKSEIFDDQFSVERPDGSNFTLKIRSTKLEDSAMYFCASRAEGTGTQYFGPGTRLLVL.

The V and J genes are TRBV27 and TRBJ2-7, with D hard to call. V lost 6 bases and J 2 bases, leaving 14 bases between the germline ends. Germline CDR1 and CDR2: MNHEY and SMNVEV (reference sequence). The CDR3 contains 14 residues. Here the CDR3 reads CASRGREAPYEQYF. In DNA, the CDR3 is TGTGCCAGCAGGGGCCGTGAGGCCCCCTACGAGCAGTACTTC.

The chain uses TRBV30 and TRBJ2-1, with D uncertain. Trimming took off 0 bases at V and 0 bases at J, with 6 bases between the two ends. The CDR3 length is 14 residues. In germline, CDR1 is GTSNPN, CDR2 SVGIG (reference sequence). The DNA for the CDR3 is TGTGCCTGGAGTGTAGGTATCTCCTACAATGAGCAGTTCTTC. This encodes CAWSVGISYNEQFF.

The chain has TRBV5-1 and TRBJ2-2; the D gene is possibly TRBD1 (6 bases). The length of the CDR3 is 16 residues. V was pared by 4 bases and J by 5 bases, with 18 bases between. Germline V gene sequence: CDR1 SGHRS, CDR2 YFSETQ. The CDR3 DNA sequence: TGCGCCAGCAGCCCAATACAGGGATACGTGACCGGGGAGCTGTTTTTT. Its translation: CASSPIQGYVTGELFF.

The genes are TRBV10-1 and TRBJ2-5; TRBD1 matches at 11 bases. Trimming cost V 6 bases and J 3 bases; bases outside gene matches: 6. The V gene's germline CDR1 is WNHNN and CDR2 SYGVQD (reference sequence). This CDR3 has 15 residues. CDR3 nucleotides: TGCGCCAGCAGCCCCGGGACAGGGGGAGAAGAGACCCAGTACTTC. This codes for CASSPGTGGEETQYF.

This chain joins TRBV11-2 and TRBJ2-7; the D is unclear. The germline V gene has CDR1 SGHAT and CDR2 FQNNGV. This CDR3 spans 12 amino acids. Trimming stripped 1 base from V and 3 bases from J, with 4 bases between. The CDR3 sequence is CASSLGLYEQYF. DNA for the CDR3: TGTGCCAGCAGCTTAGGACTCTACGAGCAGTACTTC.

The chain is built from TRBV18 and TRBJ1-5; TRBD1 matches at 7 bases. Germline V CDR1 and CDR2: KGHSH, LQKENI. The CDR3 covers 14 residues. V trimming: 3 bases; J trimming: 2 bases; junction bases outside the gene matches: 1. The CDR3, as DNA: TGTGCCAGCTCACCTACAGGGGGCAATCAGCCCCAGCATTTT. Translated, it gives CASSPTGGNQPQHF. The full variable domain, with the rest looked up from reference TRBV18 and TRBJ1-5, is NAGVMQNPRHLVRRRGQEARLRCSPMKGHSHVYWYRQLPEEGLKFMVYLQKENIIDESGMPKERFSAEFPKEGPSILRIQQVVRGDSAAYFCASSPTGGNQPQHFGDGTRLSIL.

The chain carries TRBV30 and TRBJ1-3, with D possibly TRBD1 on 6 matching bases. The germline V gene has CDR1 GTSNPN and CDR2 SVGIG (reference sequence). The V end lost 6 bases, the J end lost 0 bases, and 15 bases lay between the germline ends. The CDR3 covers 15 residues. The CDR3 sequence is CACTRDTFSGNTIYF. CDR3 nucleotide sequence: TGTGCCTGTACCCGGGACACGTTCTCTGGAAACACCATATATTTT.

The chain carries TRBV28 and TRBJ2-7; 9 positions agree with TRBD1. The CDR3 runs 14 residues. CDR1 and CDR2 from the germline V gene are MDHEN and SYDVKM. Trimming at V came to 5 bases and at J to 2 bases, leaving 4 bases not matched to a gene. As DNA, the CDR3 is TGTGCCAGCAGTGCCGGGACAGGGCCCTACGAGCAGTACTTC. Its translation is CASSAGTGPYEQYF.

The genes are TRBV30 and TRBJ2-7; no definite D call. Germline lookup yields CDR1 GTSNPN and CDR2 SVGIG (reference sequence). The CDR3 loop spans 11 amino acids. V lost 3 bases and J lost 0, with 3 bases in between. This CDR3 is CAWSSSYEQYF. The DNA of the CDR3 is TGTGCCTGGAGCAGCTCCTACGAGCAGTACTTC.

V usage is TRBV5-1 and J usage is TRBJ2-5; no clear D. The CDR3 consists of 13 residues. The germline CDR1 and CDR2 sequences are SGHRS and YFSETQ. The V end was cut by 0 bases, the J end by 5 bases, with 8 bases between. CDR3 DNA sequence: TGCGCCAGCAGCTTGGGTCTAGAGGAGACCCAGTACTTC. Its translation: CASSLGLEETQYF.

This clone occurred a few times. This chain joins TRBV6-1 and TRBJ1-2; no definite D call. CDR1 and CDR2 from the germline V gene are MNHNS and SASEGT. The V and J ends lost 1 base and 6 bases respectively, with 9 bases between them. This CDR3 is 13 amino acids long. Here the CDR3 DNA reads TGTGCCAGCAGTGAAGGGGGAGGAGATGGCTACACCTTC. Protein sequence: CASSEGGGDGYTF.

The chain uses TRBV6-5 and TRBJ2-7, with 10 bases lining up with TRBD2. The CDR3 length is 16 residues. CDR1 and CDR2 (germline): MNHEY, SVGAGI. V shed 4 bases, J shed 2 bases, and the junction held 8 bases outside the gene matches. CDR3 DNA: TGTGCCAGCAGTTGGAGACGGAGCGGGGGGGCCTACGAGCAGTACTTC. It is translated as CASSWRRSGGAYEQYF.

The chain employs TRBV19 and TRBJ2-5; TRBD2 agrees at 9 bases. The CDR3 has 13 residues. Germline CDR1 reads LNHDA; CDR2 reads SQIVND (reference sequence). Trimming at V came to 9 bases and at J to 3 bases, leaving 5 bases not matched to a gene. CDR3 in amino acids: CASRLADKETQYF. In DNA form, the CDR3 reads TGTGCCAGCAGACTAGCGGATAAAGAGACCCAGTACTTC. Full variable domain (rest looked up from reference TRBV19 and TRBJ2-5): DGGITQSPKYLFRKEGQNVTLSCEQNLNHDAMYWYRQDPGQGLRLIYYSQIVNDFQKGDIAEGYSVSREKKESFPLTVTSAQKNPTAFYLCASRLADKETQYFGPGTRLLVL.

The chain combines TRBV6-5 with TRBJ2-5; D remains unclear. V was cut by 0 bases and J by 5 bases, with 10 bases left in between. CDR1 is MNHEY, CDR2 SVGAGI, per germline. The CDR3 extends over 14 amino acids. The CDR3 sequence is CASSYSRLLETQYF. DNA for the CDR3: TGTGCCAGCAGTTACTCGAGGCTTCTGGAGACCCAGTACTTC.